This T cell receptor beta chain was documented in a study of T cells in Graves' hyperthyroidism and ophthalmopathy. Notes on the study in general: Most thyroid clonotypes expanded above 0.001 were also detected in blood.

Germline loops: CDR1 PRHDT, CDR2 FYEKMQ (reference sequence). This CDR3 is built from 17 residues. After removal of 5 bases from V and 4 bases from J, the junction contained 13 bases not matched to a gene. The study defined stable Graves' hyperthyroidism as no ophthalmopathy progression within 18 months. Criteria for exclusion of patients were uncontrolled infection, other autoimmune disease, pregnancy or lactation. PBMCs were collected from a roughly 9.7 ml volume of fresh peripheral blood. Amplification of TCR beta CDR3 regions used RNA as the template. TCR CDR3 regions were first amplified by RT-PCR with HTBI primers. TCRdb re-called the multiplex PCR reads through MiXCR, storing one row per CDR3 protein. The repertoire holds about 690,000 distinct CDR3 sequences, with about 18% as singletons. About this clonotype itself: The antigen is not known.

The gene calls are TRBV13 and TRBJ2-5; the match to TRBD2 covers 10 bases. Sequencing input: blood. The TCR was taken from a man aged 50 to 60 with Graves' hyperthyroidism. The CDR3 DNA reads TGTGCCAGCAGCCCCTCGGGAGAGCGGGAGGGACGAGAGACCCAGTACTTC. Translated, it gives CASSPSGEREGRETQYF.